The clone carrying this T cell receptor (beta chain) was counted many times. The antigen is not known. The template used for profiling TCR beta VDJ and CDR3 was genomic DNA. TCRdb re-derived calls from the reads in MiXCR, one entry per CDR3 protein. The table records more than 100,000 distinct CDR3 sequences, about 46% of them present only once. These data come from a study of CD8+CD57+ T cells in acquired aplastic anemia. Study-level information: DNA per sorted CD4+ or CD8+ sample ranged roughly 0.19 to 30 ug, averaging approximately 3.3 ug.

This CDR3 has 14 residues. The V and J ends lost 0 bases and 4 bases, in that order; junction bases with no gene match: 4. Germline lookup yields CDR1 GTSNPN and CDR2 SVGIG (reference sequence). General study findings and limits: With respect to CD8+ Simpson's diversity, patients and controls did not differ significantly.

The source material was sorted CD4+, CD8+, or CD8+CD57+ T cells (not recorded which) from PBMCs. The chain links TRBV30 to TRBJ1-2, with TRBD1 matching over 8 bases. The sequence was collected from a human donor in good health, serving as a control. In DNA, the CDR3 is TGTGCCTGGAGTGTACAGGGGGGGCGCTATGGCTACACCTTC. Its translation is CAWSVQGGRYGYTF. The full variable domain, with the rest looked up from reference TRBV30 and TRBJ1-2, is SQTIHQWPATLVQPVGSPLSLECTVEGTSNPNLYWYRQAAGRGLQLLFYSVGIGQISSEVPQNLSASRPQDRQFILSSKKLLLSDSGFYLCAWSVQGGRYGYTFGSGTRLTVV.